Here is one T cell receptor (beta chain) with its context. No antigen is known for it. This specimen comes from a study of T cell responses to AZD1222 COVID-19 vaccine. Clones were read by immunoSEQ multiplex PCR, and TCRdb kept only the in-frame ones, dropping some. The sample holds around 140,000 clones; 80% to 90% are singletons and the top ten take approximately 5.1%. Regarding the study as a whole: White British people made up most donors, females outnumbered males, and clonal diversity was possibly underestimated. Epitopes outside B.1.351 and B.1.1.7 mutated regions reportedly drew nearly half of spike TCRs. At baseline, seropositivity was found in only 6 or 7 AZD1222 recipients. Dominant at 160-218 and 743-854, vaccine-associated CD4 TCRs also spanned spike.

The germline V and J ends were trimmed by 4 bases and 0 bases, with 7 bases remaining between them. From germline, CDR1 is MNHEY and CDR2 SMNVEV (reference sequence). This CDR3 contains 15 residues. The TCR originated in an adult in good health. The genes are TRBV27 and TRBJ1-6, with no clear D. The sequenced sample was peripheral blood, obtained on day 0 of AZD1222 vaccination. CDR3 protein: CASSSPSSYNSPLHF. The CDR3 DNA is TGTGCCAGCAGTTCTCCGAGCTCCTATAATTCACCCCTCCACTTT.